The 26 T cell receptor beta chains given below trace back to one sample, sequenced in a study of blood T cell repertoires in COVID-19. Measured with immunoSEQ multiplex PCR; TCRdb has only the in-frame clones, and not every one. The sample has approximately 230,000 clones; 65% to 85% are singletons. The sample taken for sequencing was peripheral blood. The receptors shown here come from a middle-aged woman with active or convalescent COVID-19.

The chain couples TRBV30 to TRBJ2-1, with 16 bases identical to TRBD2. CDR1 is GTSNPN and CDR2 is SVGIG in the germline V gene (reference sequence). The CDR3 consists of 16 residues. The V gene end was trimmed by 5 bases and the J gene end by 7 bases; junction bases not matched to a gene: 8. CDR3 DNA: TGTGCCTGGGCCGGGACTAGCGGGGGGGCAGGGAATGAGCAGTTCTTC. Its translation is CAWAGTSGGAGNEQFF.

The chain carries TRBV5-1 and TRBJ2-5; 8 nucleotides align to TRBD2. Germline CDR1 SGHRS, CDR2 YFSETQ. This CDR3 spans 14 amino acids. The V segment lost 1 base and the J segment 5 bases; nucleotides outside the gene matches: 4. DNA of the CDR3: TGCGCCAGCAGCTTGTCGGGGGGGCCCGAGACCCAGTACTTC. Residues: CASSLSGGPETQYF.

As for this clone: Distinct nucleotide sequences in the sample also encode this CDR3. The chain employs TRBV9 and TRBJ1-2; TRBD1 agrees at 9 bases. With 4 bases clipped from V and 1 base from J, the junction kept 2 bases outside the gene matches. The CDR3 has 14 amino acids. Germline loops: CDR1 SGDLS, CDR2 YYNGEE. The CDR3 is CASSPGQGNYGYTF. CDR3 sequence (DNA): TGTGCCAGCAGCCCGGGACAGGGTAACTATGGCTACACCTTC.

The sample holds one count of this clone. The chain has TRBV19 and TRBJ2-7, with 11 bases aligning to TRBD2. The CDR3 runs to 13 residues. Germline CDR1 reads LNHDA; CDR2 reads SQIVND (reference sequence). The ends lost 9 bases at V and 1 base at J; junction bases unmatched: 2. The CDR3 coding sequence is TGTGCCAGCCGGACTAGCGGGTCCTACGAGCAGTACTTC. Protein sequence: CASRTSGSYEQYF.

The chain joins TRBV3-1 (or the pseudogene TRBV3-2) to TRBJ2-5; 8 nucleotides align to TRBD2. This CDR3 is 16 amino acids long. Germline CDR1 is LGHDT and CDR2 is YNNKEL (reference sequence). V trimming: 4 bases; J trimming: 5 bases; junction bases outside the gene matches: 12. The CDR3 reads CASSPLTGGPGETQYF. In DNA, the CDR3 is TGTGCCAGCAGCCCTCTGACGGGGGGGCCGGGTGAGACCCAGTACTTC.

The rearrangement joins TRBV7-3 to TRBJ1-1, with unresolved D. The CDR3 contains 13 residues. Germline loops: CDR1 SGHTA, CDR2 FQGTGA. The germline V and J ends were trimmed by 1 base and 1 base, with 4 bases remaining between them. The CDR3, as DNA: TGTGCCAGCAGCTTAAATCAGAACACTGAAGCTTTCTTT. Its translation is CASSLNQNTEAFF. The variable domain in full, with the rest retrieved from reference TRBV7-3 and TRBJ1-1, is GAGVSQTPSNKVTEKGKYVELRCDPISGHTALYWYRQSLGQGPEFLIYFQGTGAADDSGLPNDRFFAVRPEGSVSTLKIQRTERGDSAVYLCASSLNQNTEAFFGQGTRLTVV.

This chain joins TRBV23-1 and TRBJ2-1; D not certain. TRBV23-1 counts as an open reading frame of uncertain function. V was shortened by 5 bases and J by 0 bases, with 11 bases between the two germline ends. This CDR3 is 15 amino acids long. The DNA for the CDR3 is TGCGCCAGCAGTAATCCCGCGAGCTCCTACAATGAGCAGTTCTTC. As protein: CASSNPASSYNEQFF.

The chain joins TRBV5-1 to TRBJ2-3; D unresolved. Trimming removed 0 bases from V and 6 bases from J, with 8 bases in between. CDR3 length equals 13 residues. Germline lookup yields CDR1 SGHRS and CDR2 YFSETQ. The CDR3 loop reads CASSLGRRDTQYF. DNA for the CDR3: TGCGCCAGCAGCTTGGGTCGGCGGGATACGCAGTATTTT.

V usage is TRBV6-4 and J usage is TRBJ2-2; D perhaps matches TRBD1 (6 bases). Germline V gene lookup returns CDR1 MRHNA and CDR2 SNTAGT. The CDR3 sequence is 14 residues long. The ends were cut back, 5 bases at V and 6 bases at J, with 13 bases in the middle. The CDR3 loop reads CASSLTGIAGELFF. CDR3 coding DNA: TGTGCCAGCAGTCTAACAGGGATCGCCGGGGAGCTGTTTTTT.

The chain joins TRBV20-1 to TRBJ2-7, with D tentatively TRBD1 (5 bases). The CDR3 is 13 amino acids. Trimming pared 5 bases from V and 2 bases from J, leaving 13 bases between. CDR1 DFQATT and CDR2 SNEGSKA come from the germline V gene (reference sequence). Written as DNA, the CDR3 is TGCAGTGCTGGTGAGACAGTGGCCTACGAGCAGTACGTC. Protein sequence: CSAGETVAYEQYV.

The chain links TRBV15 to TRBJ2-1; D is unresolved. The V and J ends lost 2 bases and 3 bases respectively, with 8 bases between them. Germline V gene lookup returns CDR1 LNHNV and CDR2 YYDKDF (reference sequence). The CDR3 loop spans 14 amino acids. As DNA, the CDR3 is TGTGCCACCAGCAGACTACAGAACTACAATGAGCAGTTCTTC. Amino acids: CATSRLQNYNEQFF.

The chain links TRBV29-1 to TRBJ2-7, with a tentative D call TRBD1 (5 bases). The germline CDR1 and CDR2 sequences are SQVTM and ANQGSEA. CDR3 length: 14 residues. Trimming shortened V by 7 bases and J by 6 bases, and 22 bases separated the two germline ends. The CDR3 coding sequence is TGCAGCGCTTACCCGTCGGCCAGCCAGGGCGAGCAGTACTTC. The encoded protein is CSAYPSASQGEQYF.

V gene TRBV28 combines with J gene TRBJ2-2; 7 positions match TRBD1. The CDR3 sequence is 13 residues long. V was pared by 10 bases and J by 6 bases, with 8 bases of the junction left unmatched. In germline, CDR1 is MDHEN, CDR2 SYDVKM. Here the CDR3 reads CATRRQGAGELFF. The CDR3 DNA reads TGTGCCACACGTAGGCAGGGGGCCGGGGAGCTGTTTTTT.

This clone came up once. V is TRBV3-1 (or the pseudogene TRBV3-2) and J is TRBJ1-5, with a possible D match to TRBD1 (5 bases). The CDR3 contains 15 residues. V dropped 2 bases and J dropped 6 bases, with 14 bases sitting between them. Germline assignment: CDR1 LGHDT and CDR2 YNNKEL (reference sequence). CDR3 DNA: TGTGCCAGCAGCCAATCTGGGGGGGAAAGTCAGCCCCAGCATTTT. Translating it yields CASSQSGGESQPQHF.

The chain combines TRBV13 with TRBJ2-7; D gene ambiguous. Trimming removed 1 base from V and 4 bases from J, with 5 bases in between. The CDR3 has 12 residues. Germline CDR1 and CDR2: PRHDT and FYEKMQ (reference sequence). The CDR3 DNA follows: TGTGCCAGCAGCTTAGACCTATACGAGCAGTACTTC. Translated, it gives CASSLDLYEQYF.

This clone was seen more than once but under ten times. This sequence joins TRBV28 and TRBJ1-6; 7 bases match TRBD1. This CDR3 contains 14 residues. Germline V gene lookup returns CDR1 MDHEN and CDR2 SYDVKM. Trimming cost V 5 bases and J 5 bases; bases outside gene matches: 3. The chain's CDR3 is CASSPQGDNSPLHF. The CDR3 coding sequence is TGTGCCAGCAGTCCCCAGGGGGATAATTCACCCCTCCACTTT.

This clone was seen a handful of times. The chain recombines TRBV30 with TRBJ2-3; 7 bases align to TRBD2. The junction had 3 bases not matched to a gene; V was cut back by 2 bases and J by 1 base. The CDR3 sequence is 14 residues long. Germline V lookup: CDR1 GTSNPN, CDR2 SVGIG (reference sequence). CDR3 loop: CAWSRRGGTDTQYF. Written as DNA, the CDR3 is TGTGCCTGGAGTCGACGGGGGGGCACAGATACGCAGTATTTT.

This clone was detected only a few times. The chain couples TRBV15 to TRBJ1-3; 7 nucleotides agree with TRBD1. Germline loops: CDR1 LNHNV, CDR2 YYDKDF (reference sequence). The CDR3 runs 14 residues. J gave up 0 bases and V 8 bases, and 4 bases lay outside the gene matches. The CDR3 here is CATSDRVSGNTIYF. The CDR3 coding sequence is TGTGCCACCTCAGACAGGGTCTCTGGAAACACCATATATTTT.

This rearrangement joins TRBV29-1 to TRBJ1-2, with 8 positions matching TRBD1. Germline assignment: CDR1 SQVTM and CDR2 ANQGSEA. The CDR3 is 13 residues long. The V and J ends lost 6 bases and 5 bases, in that order; junction bases with no gene match: 8. This CDR3 reads CSVETGGAYGYTF. The DNA for the CDR3 is TGCAGCGTCGAAACAGGGGGGGCTTATGGCTACACCTTC.

This chain connects TRBV18 to TRBJ1-2; D is ambiguous. The CDR3 spans 14 residues. CDR1 and CDR2 from the germline V gene are KGHSH and LQKENI. Trimming shortened V by 4 bases and J by 2 bases, and 11 bases separated the two germline ends. CDR3 sequence: CASSLNDGNYGYTF. DNA of the CDR3: TGTGCCAGCTCACTAAATGACGGGAACTATGGCTACACCTTC.

J is TRBJ1-3 and V is TRBV18; D gene ambiguous. The CDR3 extends over 14 amino acids. Per the germline V gene, CDR1 is KGHSH and CDR2 is LQKENI. Trimming shortened V by 0 bases and J by 2 bases, and 5 bases separated the two germline ends. CDR3 sequence: CASSPPLTGNTIYF. CDR3 DNA sequence: TGTGCCAGCTCACCACCCCTTACTGGAAACACCATATATTTT.

The chain combines TRBV28 with TRBJ2-3; 15 bases map to TRBD2. J was trimmed by 1 base and V by 3 bases; bases with no gene match: 8. CDR1 and CDR2 from the germline V gene are MDHEN and SYDVKM. The CDR3 totals 19 residues. The chain's CDR3 is CASSFFGTSGGIRTDTQYF. For the CDR3, the DNA is TGTGCCAGCAGTTTTTTTGGGACTAGCGGGGGGATCCGCACAGATACGCAGTATTTT.

This clone was counted a few times. This rearrangement joins TRBV19 to TRBJ1-1; D gene unclear. This CDR3 region has 13 residues. The V gene's germline CDR1 is LNHDA and CDR2 SQIVND (reference sequence). V was trimmed by 7 bases and J by 11 bases, leaving 20 bases between them. The CDR3 DNA follows: TGTGCCAGTATTCCGCCGGGGTCGTACGCGGCTTTCTTT. This translates into CASIPPGSYAAFF.

The chain uses TRBV5-1 and TRBJ1-2, with 8 bases lining up with TRBD1. This CDR3 is 15 amino acids long. After removal of 4 bases from V and 3 bases from J, the junction contained 8 bases not matched to a gene. Germline V gene data show CDR1 as SGHRS and CDR2 as YFSETQ. In DNA, the CDR3 is TGCGCCAGCAGCCATACGCAGGGGGCGGACTATGGCTACACCTTC. This codes for CASSHTQGADYGYTF.

Here the CDR3 DNA reads TGTGCCAGCAGATGGGACATTGGTCAGCCCCAGCATTTT. Its translation is CASRWDIGQPQHF. This chain links TRBV6-5 with TRBJ1-5; possibly TRBD1 for D (6 bases). From germline, CDR1 is MNHEY and CDR2 SVGAGI. Between the trimmed V and J ends, which lost 6 bases and 6 bases, there was a span of 12 bases. The CDR3 is made up of 13 amino acids.

The CDR3 here is CSVGWRDPSADTQYF. In nucleotides, the CDR3 is TGCAGCGTGGGTTGGAGGGACCCCAGCGCAGATACGCAGTATTTT. The V gene is TRBV29-1, the J gene TRBJ2-3, with D perhaps TRBD2 (6 bases). Trimming took off 6 bases at V and 4 bases at J, with 20 bases between the two ends. The CDR3 loop spans 15 amino acids. Germline V gives CDR1 SQVTM, CDR2 ANQGSEA.